The present TCR beta chain was sequenced within a study of beta chain features in type 1 diabetes. Findings and caveats of the study: Patients with Type 1 diabetes showed moderately but significantly shorter TCRB CDR3s in all four CD4+ subsets.

Concerning this clone itself: As yet, its antigen is unknown.

Every isolated RNA sample was fully reverse transcribed, so sequencing captured expressed TCRB transcripts. Produced via immunoSEQ multiplex PCR; TCRdb's table is partial and in-frame only. This table has 150,000 to 180,000 clones, 9% to 12% appearing once. Germline V gives CDR1 LGHNA, CDR2 YSLEER. The CDR3 runs 18 residues. Trimming cost V 6 bases and J 0 bases, with 18 bases left between them. The V call is TRBV4-3, the J call TRBJ2-6; D perhaps matches TRBD2 (5 bases). What was sequenced was central memory CD4+ T cells from blood. The source is a man aged 25-45 years with type 1 diabetes. CDR3 in amino acids: CASRSPGGDYSGANVLTF. DNA for the CDR3: TGCGCCAGCAGGAGCCCGGGCGGAGACTACTCTGGGGCCAACGTCCTGACTTTC.